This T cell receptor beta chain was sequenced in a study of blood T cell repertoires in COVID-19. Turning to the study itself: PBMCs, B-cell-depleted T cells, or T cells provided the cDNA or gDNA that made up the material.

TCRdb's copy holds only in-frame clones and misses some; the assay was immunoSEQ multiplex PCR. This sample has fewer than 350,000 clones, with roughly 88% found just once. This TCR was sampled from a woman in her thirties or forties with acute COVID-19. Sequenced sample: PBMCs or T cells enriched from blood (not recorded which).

The CDR3 reads CASSPQPENYGYTF. CDR3 DNA: TGTGCCAGCTCACCGCAGCCGGAGAACTATGGCTACACCTTC. The V and J genes are TRBV18 and TRBJ1-2; D remains unclear. Germline loops: CDR1 KGHSH, CDR2 LQKENI. Deletions cut 3 bases from V and 2 bases from J, with 10 bases between. This CDR3 is built from 14 residues. Full variable domain (rest looked up from reference TRBV18 and TRBJ1-2): NAGVMQNPRHLVRRRGQEARLRCSPMKGHSHVYWYRQLPEEGLKFMVYLQKENIIDESGMPKERFSAEFPKEGPSILRIQQVVRGDSAAYFCASSPQPENYGYTFGSGTRLTVV.